This T cell receptor beta chain was recorded in a study of blood T cell repertoires in COVID-19. Authors' processing steps: Amplified reference gene primers provided the basis for estimating nucleated cell counts. Clones were sequenced by immunoSEQ multiplex PCR, and TCRdb holds only the in-frame ones, with some missing. V and J calls and clone size follow that table, whereas D and trimming were derived from the DNA. In the table there are fewer than 250,000 clones, roughly four fifths of which are singletons. This clone came up a few times. Trimming took off 1 base at V and 0 bases at J, with 9 bases between the two ends. Germline V CDR1 and CDR2: SGHNT, YYREEE (reference sequence). This CDR3 contains 15 residues.

J is TRBJ2-3 and V is TRBV5-4; weak D call: TRBD2 (6 bases). The TCR originated in a woman aged 50 to 60 with acute or convalescent COVID-19. Sequences were obtained from peripheral blood. CDR3 nucleotides: TGTGCCAGCAGCTTGCAGCGGGCTAGCACAGATACGCAGTATTTT. Its translation is CASSLQRASTDTQYF.